This paragraph reports one T cell receptor beta chain. As yet, its antigen is unknown. This entry is derived from a study of glioma-infiltrating T cells. Whole-study results and caveats: Above-expected tissue-blood divergence occurred in all gliomas, most in low-grade ones. Only very few CDR3 sequences appeared in both tissue and blood.

TCR alpha and beta CDR3 regions were amplified from RNA using iRepertoire nested multiplex PCR. For one-step reverse transcription and amplification, about 85-400 ng of tissue mRNA or PBMC total RNA was used. TCRdb re-derived calls from the multiplex PCR reads in MiXCR, one entry per CDR3 protein. The sample includes about 140,000 distinct CDR3 sequences, about two fifths of them seen just once. From germline, CDR1 is SNHLY and CDR2 FYNNEI. The CDR3 is made up of 13 amino acids. V lost 7 bases and J 2 bases, leaving 10 bases between the germline ends. Sequencing used glioma tissue, nonneoplastic brain tissue, or PBMCs (not recorded which). This receptor was obtained from a human donor with low-grade glioma or glioblastoma, undergoing nonglioma brain surgery, or in good health (not recorded which). The chain uses TRBV2 and TRBJ2-3, with a possible D match to TRBD2 (6 bases). The CDR3 DNA follows: TGTGCCAGCACGGGAGTCTTCACAGATACGCAGTATTTT. It yields the protein CASTGVFTDTQYF.